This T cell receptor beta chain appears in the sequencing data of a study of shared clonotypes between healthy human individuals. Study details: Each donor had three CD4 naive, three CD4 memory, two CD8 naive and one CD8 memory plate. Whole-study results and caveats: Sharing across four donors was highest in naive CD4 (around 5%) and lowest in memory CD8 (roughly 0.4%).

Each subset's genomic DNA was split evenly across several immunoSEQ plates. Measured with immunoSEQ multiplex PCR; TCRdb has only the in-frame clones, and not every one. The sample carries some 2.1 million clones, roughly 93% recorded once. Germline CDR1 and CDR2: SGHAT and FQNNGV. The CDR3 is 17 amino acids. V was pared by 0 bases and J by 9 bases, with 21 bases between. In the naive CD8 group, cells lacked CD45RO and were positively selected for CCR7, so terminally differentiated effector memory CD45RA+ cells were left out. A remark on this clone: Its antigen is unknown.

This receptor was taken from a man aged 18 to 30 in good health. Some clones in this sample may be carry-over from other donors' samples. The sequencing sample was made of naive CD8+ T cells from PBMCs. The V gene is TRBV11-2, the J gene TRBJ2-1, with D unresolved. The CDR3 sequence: CASSLESPAVLGSEQFF. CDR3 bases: TGTGCCAGCAGCTTAGAATCCCCTGCTGTCTTAGGAAGTGAGCAGTTCTTC.